This T cell receptor (beta chain) was sequenced for a study of cytomegalovirus exposure and HLA in healthy donors. General study findings and limits: Among TCR beta chains, those listed as cytomegalovirus-associated numbered around 160.

This PCR relied on a set of 60 Vbeta primers and 13 Jbeta primers. TCRdb's copy holds only in-frame clones and misses some; the assay was immunoSEQ multiplex PCR. The repertoire includes about 150,000 clones, roughly 80% of them detected once, and approximately 2% sits in the top ten. A note on this clone: Its antigen remains unidentified.

At sampling all donors were nominally healthy, likely with unrecorded immune exposures. This CDR3 is built from 14 residues. This receptor was obtained from a woman aged 40 to 55 in good health and CMV-seronegative. Sequencing was done on a sample of PBMCs. V and J are TRBV21-1 and TRBJ1-5; TRBD1 is the table's D call, not checked against the DNA. TRBV21-1 is annotated as a pseudogene. The CDR3 protein is CASSKRQGDQPQHF. Here the CDR3 DNA reads TGTGCCAGCAGCAAAAGACAGGGAGATCAGCCCCAGCATTTT.